The rows below give T cell receptor beta chains drawn from one sample of a study of graft-versus-host responses after intestinal transplantation. These receptors' targets are unknown. Assay used: immunoSEQ multiplex PCR; TCRdb lists only in-frame clones, some missing. The sample contains around 88,000 clones, around 83% of which appear only once. Source: unstimulated CD8+ T cells sorted from spleen or lymph node cells, taken before intestinal transplant. All receptors derive from a human donor who received an intestinal transplant. The CDR3 runs from the conserved cysteine through the conserved F or W. The order of the fields is CDR3 length, D gene, J gene, V gene, CDR3 protein, CDR3 DNA. D genes are given only for firm matches.

>18|-|TRBJ2-3|TRBV7-9
CASSLDGGSAPTPDTQYF
TGTGCCAGCAGCTTAGACGGGGGATCAGCGCCGACCCCGGATACGCAGTATTTT
>13|-|TRBJ2-2|TRBV6-5
CASSYMAPGELFF
TGTGCCAGCAGTTACATGGCCCCCGGGGAGCTGTTTTTT
>13|TRBD2|TRBJ2-1|TRBV28
CASNLAGGAGGFF
TGTGCCAGCAATTTAGCGGGGGGCGCGGGCGGGTTCTTC
>16|TRBD1|TRBJ2-2|TRBV9
CASSVRTGALTGELFF
TGTGCCAGCAGCGTACGGACAGGGGCTCTGACCGGGGAGCTGTTTTTT
>14|-|TRBJ2-1|TRBV6-5
CASSPYKQYNEQFF
TGTGCCAGCAGTCCATACAAACAGTACAATGAGCAGTTCTTC
>15|-|TRBJ2-7|TRBV5-6
CASSLEGGMGYEQYF
TGTGCCAGCAGCTTGGAAGGCGGGATGGGCTACGAGCAGTACTTC
>15|-|TRBJ2-7|TRBV6-5
CASSYDSGGEYEQYF
TGTGCCAGCAGTTACGACAGCGGCGGGGAGTACGAGCAGTACTTC
>16|-|TRBJ1-1|TRBV28
CASSLCLRGMNTEAFF
TGTGCCAGCAGTTTATGCTTGCGGGGTATGAACACTGAAGCTTTCTTT
>15|-|TRBJ1-1|TRBV6-5
CASSYWNQLNTEAFF
TGTGCCAGCAGTTACTGGAACCAACTGAACACTGAAGCTTTCTTT
>16|TRBD2|TRBJ2-1|TRBV28
CASSFIGAGVSNEQFF
TGTGCCAGCAGTTTTATCGGAGCGGGAGTAAGCAATGAGCAGTTCTTC
>14|-|TRBJ1-1|TRBV28
CASSHLGPGAEAFF
TGTGCCAGCAGTCATCTGGGACCGGGCGCTGAAGCTTTCTTT
>15|-|TRBJ2-5|TRBV27
CASSSPPTGKETQYF
TGTGCCAGCAGTTCTCCCCCCACAGGAAAAGAGACCCAGTACTTC